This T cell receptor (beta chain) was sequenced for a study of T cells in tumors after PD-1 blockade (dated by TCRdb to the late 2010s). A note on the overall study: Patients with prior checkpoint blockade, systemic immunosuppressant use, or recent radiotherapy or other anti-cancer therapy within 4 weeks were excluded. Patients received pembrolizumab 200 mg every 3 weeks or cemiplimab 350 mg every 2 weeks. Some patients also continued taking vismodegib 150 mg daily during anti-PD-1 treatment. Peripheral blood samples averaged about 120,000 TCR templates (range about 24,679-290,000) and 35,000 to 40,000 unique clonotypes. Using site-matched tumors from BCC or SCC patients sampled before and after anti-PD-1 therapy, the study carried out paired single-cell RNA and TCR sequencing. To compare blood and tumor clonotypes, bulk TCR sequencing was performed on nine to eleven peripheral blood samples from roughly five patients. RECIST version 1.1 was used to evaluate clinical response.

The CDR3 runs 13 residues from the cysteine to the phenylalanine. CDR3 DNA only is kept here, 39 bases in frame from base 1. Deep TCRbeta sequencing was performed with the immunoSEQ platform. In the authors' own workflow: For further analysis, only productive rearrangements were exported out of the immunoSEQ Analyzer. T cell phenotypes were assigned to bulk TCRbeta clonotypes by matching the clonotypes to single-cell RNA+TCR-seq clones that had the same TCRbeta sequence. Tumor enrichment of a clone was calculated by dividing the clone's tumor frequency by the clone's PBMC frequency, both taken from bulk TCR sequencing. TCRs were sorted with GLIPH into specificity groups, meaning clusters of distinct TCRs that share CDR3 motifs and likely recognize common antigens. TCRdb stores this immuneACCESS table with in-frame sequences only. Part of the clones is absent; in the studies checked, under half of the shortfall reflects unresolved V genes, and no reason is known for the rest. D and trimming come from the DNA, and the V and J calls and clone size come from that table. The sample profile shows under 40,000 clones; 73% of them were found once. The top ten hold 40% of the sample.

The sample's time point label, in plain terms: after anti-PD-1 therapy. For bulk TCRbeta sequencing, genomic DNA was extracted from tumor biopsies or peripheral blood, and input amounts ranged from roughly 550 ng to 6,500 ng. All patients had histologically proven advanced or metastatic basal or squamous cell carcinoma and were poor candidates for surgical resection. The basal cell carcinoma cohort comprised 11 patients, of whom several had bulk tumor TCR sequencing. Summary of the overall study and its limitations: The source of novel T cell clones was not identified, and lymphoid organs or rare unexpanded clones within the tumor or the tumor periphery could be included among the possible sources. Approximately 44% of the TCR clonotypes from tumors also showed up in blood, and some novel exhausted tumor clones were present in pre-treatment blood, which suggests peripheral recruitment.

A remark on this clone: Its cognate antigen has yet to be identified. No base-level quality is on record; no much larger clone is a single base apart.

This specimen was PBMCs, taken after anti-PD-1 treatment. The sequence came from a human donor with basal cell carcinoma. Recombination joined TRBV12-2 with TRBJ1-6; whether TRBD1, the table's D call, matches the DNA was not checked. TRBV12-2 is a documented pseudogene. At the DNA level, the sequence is TGTGCAAGTCGCAGCAGGGGGAGTTCACCCCTCCACTTT. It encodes CASRSRGSSPLHF.